Shown below are 9 T cell receptor beta chains from a single sample sequenced in a study of T cell responses to AZD1222 COVID-19 vaccine. TCRdb keeps only in-frame clones here, not all; method: immunoSEQ multiplex PCR. The sample holds fewer than 90,000 clones, 85% to 90% seen once. The material was peripheral blood, obtained 28 days after the second AZD1222 dose. The source of these receptors is an adult who received the AZD1222 COVID-19 vaccine.

The chain links TRBV5-1 to TRBJ2-1; 12 nucleotides agree with TRBD2. The CDR3 is made up of 16 amino acids. CDR1 and CDR2 (germline): SGHRS, YFSETQ. V lost 3 bases to trimming and J lost 8 bases; unmatched junction nucleotides: 9. CDR3 amino acids: CASSSLLAGGGDEQFF. CDR3 coding DNA: TGCGCCAGCAGCTCCCTACTAGCGGGAGGAGGCGATGAGCAGTTCTTC.

V usage is TRBV11-2 and J usage is TRBJ2-7; 7 bases match TRBD2. Germline CDR1 SGHAT, CDR2 FQNNGV. Germline trimming cut 2 bases from V and 5 bases from J; bases unmatched to any gene: 6. CDR3 size: 14 residues. CDR3 DNA: TGTGCCAGCAGCTTAAGGGAGGGGATCCACGAGCAGTACTTC. Translating it yields CASSLREGIHEQYF.

This sequence joins TRBV4-3 and TRBJ1-5, with 8 bases identical to TRBD1. This CDR3 is 15 amino acids long. The J segment lost 4 bases and the V segment lost 2 bases, leaving 4 bases of the junction unmatched. CDR1 LGHNA and CDR2 YSLEER come from the germline V gene. CDR3 residues: CASSQIRTGNQPQHF. For the CDR3, the DNA is TGCGCCAGCAGCCAAATACGGACAGGGAATCAGCCCCAGCATTTT.

The chain couples TRBV6-5 to TRBJ1-3, with a weak D call TRBD1 (6 bases). CDR1 MNHEY and CDR2 SVGAGI come from the germline V gene. The CDR3 covers 13 residues. V gave up 6 bases and J gave up 4 bases, with 10 bases separating them. CDR3 DNA sequence: TGTGCCAGCAGCGTCACAGGGGGAAACACCATATATTTT. Translation: CASSVTGGNTIYF.

The chain carries TRBV6-4 and TRBJ1-2; D not certain. Germline V lookup: CDR1 MRHNA, CDR2 SNTAGT. This CDR3 is 14 amino acids long. V was pared by 0 bases and J by 6 bases, with 11 bases between. DNA for the CDR3: TGTGCCAGCAGTGACTCATGGACGGGAGATGGCTACACCTTC. Translating it yields CASSDSWTGDGYTF.

The DNA of the CDR3 is TGCGCCAGCAGCCAATTCGGGACAGGGGAGCGGGACTATGGCTACACCTTC. Residues: CASSQFGTGERDYGYTF. V is TRBV4-3 and J is TRBJ1-2; 10 bases align to TRBD1. Unmatched junction bases numbered 9, after V lost 2 bases and J lost 3 bases. CDR1 and CDR2 (germline): LGHNA, YSLEER. This CDR3 spans 17 amino acids.

This chain uses TRBV5-1 with TRBJ1-2; 7 bases line up with TRBD1. Germline V gives CDR1 SGHRS, CDR2 YFSETQ. V shed 1 base and J 4 bases; nucleotides not matched to a gene: 1. CDR3 length: 13 residues. The CDR3 DNA follows: TGCGCCAGCAGCTTGACAGGGGCCTATGGCTACACCTTC. It codes for CASSLTGAYGYTF.

This clone turned up a few times. This chain joins TRBV27 and TRBJ2-7; TRBD2 might be the D (7 bases). Trimming removed 6 bases at V and 3 bases at J, with 18 bases between. The CDR3 is 15 residues long. Looked up from germline, CDR1 is MNHEY and CDR2 is SMNVEV (reference sequence). As DNA, the CDR3 is TGTGCCAGCAGCCCGGGTGGGGGGGCGAGCTACGAGCAGTACTTC. Protein: CASSPGGGASYEQYF.

The rearrangement links TRBV5-1 to TRBJ1-2, with a possible D match to TRBD1 (5 bases). The CDR3 runs to 17 residues. The germline CDR1 and CDR2 sequences are SGHRS and YFSETQ. V was trimmed by 3 bases and J by 1 base, leaving 19 bases between them. In nucleotides, the CDR3 is TGCGCCAGCAGCTGGGGGGACCCACCTTGGGTTAACTATGGCTACACCTTC. Protein product: CASSWGDPPWVNYGYTF.